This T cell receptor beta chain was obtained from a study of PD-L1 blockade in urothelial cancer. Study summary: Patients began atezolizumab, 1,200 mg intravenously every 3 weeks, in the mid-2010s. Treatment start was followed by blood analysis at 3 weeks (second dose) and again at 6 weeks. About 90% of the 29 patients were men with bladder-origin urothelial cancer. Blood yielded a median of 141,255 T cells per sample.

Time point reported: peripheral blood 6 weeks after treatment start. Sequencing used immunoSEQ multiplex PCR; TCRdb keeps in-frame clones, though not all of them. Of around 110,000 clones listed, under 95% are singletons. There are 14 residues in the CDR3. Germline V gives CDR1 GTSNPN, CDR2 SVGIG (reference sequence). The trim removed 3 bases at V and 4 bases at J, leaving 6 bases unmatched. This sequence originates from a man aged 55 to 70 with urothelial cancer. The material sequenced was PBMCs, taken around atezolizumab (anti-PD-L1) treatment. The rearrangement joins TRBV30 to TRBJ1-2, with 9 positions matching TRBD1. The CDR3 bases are TGTGCCTGGAGACGACAGGGGGTGGGCTATGGCTACACCTTC. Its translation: CAWRRQGVGYGYTF.